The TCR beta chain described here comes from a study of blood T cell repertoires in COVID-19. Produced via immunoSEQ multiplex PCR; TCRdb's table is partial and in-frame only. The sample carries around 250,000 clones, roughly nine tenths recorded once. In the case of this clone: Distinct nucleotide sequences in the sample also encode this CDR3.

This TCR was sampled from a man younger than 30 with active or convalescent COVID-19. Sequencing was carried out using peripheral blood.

CDR3 DNA sequence: TGCAGCGTTGCCGGTTCTGGGGCCAACGTCCTGACTTTC. It is translated as CSVAGSGANVLTF. The chain has TRBV29-1 and TRBJ2-6; D is uncertain. Germline V lookup: CDR1 SQVTM, CDR2 ANQGSEA. The CDR3 loop spans 13 amino acids. With 4 bases removed from V and 1 base from J, the gap between germline ends came to 5 bases.